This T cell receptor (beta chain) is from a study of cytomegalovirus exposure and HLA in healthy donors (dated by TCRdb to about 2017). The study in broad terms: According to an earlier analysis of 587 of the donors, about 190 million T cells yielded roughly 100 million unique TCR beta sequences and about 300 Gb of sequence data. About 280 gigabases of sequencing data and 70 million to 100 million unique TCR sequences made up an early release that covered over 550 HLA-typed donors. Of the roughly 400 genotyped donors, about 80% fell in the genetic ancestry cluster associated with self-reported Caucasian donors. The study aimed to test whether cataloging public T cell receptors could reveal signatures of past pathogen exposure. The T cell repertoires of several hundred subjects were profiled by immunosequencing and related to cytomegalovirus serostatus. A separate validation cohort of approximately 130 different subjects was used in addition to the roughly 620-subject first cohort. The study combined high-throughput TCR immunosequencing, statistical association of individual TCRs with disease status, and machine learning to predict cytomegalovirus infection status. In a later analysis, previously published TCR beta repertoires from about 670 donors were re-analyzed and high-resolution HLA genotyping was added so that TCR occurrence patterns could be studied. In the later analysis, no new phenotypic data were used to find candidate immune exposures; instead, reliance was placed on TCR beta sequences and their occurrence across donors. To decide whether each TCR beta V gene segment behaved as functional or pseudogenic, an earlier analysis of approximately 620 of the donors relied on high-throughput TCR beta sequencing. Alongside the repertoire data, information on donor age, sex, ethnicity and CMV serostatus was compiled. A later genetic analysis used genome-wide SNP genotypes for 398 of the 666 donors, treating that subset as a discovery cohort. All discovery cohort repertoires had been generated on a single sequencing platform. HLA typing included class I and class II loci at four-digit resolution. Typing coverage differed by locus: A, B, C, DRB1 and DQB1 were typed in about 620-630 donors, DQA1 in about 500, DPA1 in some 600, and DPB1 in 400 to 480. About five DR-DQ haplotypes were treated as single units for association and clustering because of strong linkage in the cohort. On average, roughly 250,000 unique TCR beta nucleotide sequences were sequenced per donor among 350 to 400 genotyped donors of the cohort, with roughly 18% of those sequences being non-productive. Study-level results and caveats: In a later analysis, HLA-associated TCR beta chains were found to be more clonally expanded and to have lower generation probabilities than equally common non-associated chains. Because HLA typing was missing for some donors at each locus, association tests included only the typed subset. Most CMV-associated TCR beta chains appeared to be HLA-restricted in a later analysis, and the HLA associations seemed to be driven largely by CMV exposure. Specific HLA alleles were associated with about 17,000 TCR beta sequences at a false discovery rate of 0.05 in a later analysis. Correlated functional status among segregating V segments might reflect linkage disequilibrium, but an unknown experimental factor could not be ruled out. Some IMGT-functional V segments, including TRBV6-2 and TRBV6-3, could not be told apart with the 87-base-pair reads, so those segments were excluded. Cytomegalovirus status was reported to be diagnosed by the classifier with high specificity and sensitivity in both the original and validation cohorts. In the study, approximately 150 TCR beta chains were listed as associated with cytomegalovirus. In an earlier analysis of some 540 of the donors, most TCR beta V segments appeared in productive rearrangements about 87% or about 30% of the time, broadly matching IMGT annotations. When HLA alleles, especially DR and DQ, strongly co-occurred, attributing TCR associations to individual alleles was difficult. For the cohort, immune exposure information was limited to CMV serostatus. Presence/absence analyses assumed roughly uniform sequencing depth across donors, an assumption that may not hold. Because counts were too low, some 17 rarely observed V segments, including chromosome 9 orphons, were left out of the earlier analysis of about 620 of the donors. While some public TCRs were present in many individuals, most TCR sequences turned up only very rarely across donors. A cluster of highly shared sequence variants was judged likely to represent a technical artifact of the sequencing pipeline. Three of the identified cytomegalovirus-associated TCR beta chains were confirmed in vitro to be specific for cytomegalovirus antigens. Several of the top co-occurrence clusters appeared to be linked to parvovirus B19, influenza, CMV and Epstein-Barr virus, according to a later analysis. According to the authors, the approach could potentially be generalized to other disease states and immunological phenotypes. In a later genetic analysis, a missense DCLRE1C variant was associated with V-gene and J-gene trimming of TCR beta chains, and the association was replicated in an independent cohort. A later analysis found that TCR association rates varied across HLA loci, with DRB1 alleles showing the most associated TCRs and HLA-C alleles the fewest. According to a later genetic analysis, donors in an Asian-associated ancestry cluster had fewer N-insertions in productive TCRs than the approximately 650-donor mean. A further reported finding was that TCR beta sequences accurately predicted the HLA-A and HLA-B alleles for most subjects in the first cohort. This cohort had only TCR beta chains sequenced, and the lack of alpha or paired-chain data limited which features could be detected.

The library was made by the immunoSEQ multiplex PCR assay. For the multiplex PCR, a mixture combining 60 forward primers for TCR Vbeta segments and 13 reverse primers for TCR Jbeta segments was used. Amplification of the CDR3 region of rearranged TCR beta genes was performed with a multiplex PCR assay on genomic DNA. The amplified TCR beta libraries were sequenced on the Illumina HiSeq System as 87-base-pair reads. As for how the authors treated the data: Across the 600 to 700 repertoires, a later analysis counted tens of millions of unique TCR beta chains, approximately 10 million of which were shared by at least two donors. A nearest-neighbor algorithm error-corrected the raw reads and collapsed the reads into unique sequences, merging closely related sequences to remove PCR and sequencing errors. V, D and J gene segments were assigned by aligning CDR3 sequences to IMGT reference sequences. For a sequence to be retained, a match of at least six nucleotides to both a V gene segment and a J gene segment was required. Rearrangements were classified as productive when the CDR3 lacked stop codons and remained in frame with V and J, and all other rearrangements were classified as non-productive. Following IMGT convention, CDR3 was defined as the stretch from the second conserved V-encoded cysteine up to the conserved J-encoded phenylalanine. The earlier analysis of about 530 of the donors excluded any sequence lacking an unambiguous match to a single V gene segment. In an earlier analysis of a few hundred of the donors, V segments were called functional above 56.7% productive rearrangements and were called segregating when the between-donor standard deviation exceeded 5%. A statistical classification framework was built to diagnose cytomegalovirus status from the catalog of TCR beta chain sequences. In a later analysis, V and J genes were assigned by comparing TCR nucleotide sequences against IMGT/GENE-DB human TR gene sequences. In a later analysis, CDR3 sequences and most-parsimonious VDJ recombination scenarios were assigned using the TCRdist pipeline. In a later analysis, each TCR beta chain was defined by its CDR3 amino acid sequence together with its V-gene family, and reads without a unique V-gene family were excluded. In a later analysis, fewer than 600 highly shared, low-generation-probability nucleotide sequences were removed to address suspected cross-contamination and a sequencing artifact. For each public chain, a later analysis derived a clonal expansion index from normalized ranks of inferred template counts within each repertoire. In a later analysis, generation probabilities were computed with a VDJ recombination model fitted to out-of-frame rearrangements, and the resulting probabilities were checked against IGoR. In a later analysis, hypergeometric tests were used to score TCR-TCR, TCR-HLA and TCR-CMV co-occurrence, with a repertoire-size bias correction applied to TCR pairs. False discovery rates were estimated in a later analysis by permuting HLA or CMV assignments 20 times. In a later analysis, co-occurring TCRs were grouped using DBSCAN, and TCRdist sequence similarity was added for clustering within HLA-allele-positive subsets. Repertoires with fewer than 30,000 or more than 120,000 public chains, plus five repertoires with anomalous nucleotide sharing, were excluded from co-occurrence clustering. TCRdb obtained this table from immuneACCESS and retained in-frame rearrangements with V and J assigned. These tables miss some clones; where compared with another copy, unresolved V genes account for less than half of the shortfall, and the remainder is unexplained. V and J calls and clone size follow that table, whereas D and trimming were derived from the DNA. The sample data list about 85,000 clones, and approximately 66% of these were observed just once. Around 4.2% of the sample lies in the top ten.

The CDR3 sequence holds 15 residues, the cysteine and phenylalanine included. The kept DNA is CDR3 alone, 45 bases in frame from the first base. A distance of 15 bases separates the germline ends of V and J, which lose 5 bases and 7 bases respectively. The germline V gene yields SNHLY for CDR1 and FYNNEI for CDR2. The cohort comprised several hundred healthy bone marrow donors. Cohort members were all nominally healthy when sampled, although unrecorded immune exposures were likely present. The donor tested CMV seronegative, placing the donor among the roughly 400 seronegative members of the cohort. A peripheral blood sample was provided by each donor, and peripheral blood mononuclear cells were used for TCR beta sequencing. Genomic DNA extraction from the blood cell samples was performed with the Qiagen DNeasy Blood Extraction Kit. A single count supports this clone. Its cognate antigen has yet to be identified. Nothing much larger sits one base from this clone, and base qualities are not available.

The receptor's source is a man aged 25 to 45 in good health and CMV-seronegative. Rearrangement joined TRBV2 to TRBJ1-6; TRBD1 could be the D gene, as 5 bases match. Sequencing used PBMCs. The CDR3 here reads CASSLGTSANSPLHF. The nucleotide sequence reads TGTGCCAGCAGTCTGGGGACTTCGGCAAATTCACCCCTCCACTTT. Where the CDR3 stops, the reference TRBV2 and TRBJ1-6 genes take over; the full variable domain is EPEVTQTPSHQVTQMGQEVILRCVPISNHLYFYWYRQILGQKVEFLVSFYNNEISEKSEIFDDQFSVERPDGSNFTLKIRSTKLEDSAMYFCASSLGTSANSPLHFGNGTRLTVT.